Each of the 16 T cell receptor beta chains below was sequenced from the same sample in a study of T cells in narcolepsy. Data came from immunoSEQ multiplex PCR; TCRdb stores just in-frame clones and leaves some out. The repertoire holds fewer than 35,000 clones, 84% seen once, with 0.95% to 1.5% in the top ten. The source material was CD45RA- memory CD4+ T cells from PBMCs. The receptors here all came from a human donor with narcolepsy.

This rearrangement joins TRBV5-1 to TRBJ2-3; possibly TRBD1 for D (5 bases). Germline CDR1 and CDR2: SGHRS and YFSETQ. Trimming pared 0 bases from V and 6 bases from J, leaving 17 bases between. The length of the CDR3 is 16 residues. The CDR3 sequence: CASSLAGPSGADTQYF. The CDR3, as DNA: TGCGCCAGCAGCTTGGCGGGCCCTTCTGGGGCGGATACGCAGTATTTT. Complete variable domain (other parts from reference TRBV5-1 and TRBJ2-3): KAGVTQTPRYLIKTRGQQVTLSCSPISGHRSVSWYQQTPGQGLQFLFEYFSETQRNKGNFPGRFSGRQFSNSRSEMNVSTLELGDSALYLCASSLAGPSGADTQYFGPGTRLTVL.

V is TRBV6-5 and J is TRBJ2-7; 8 nucleotides line up with TRBD2. This CDR3 is 14 amino acids long. With 2 bases clipped from V and 3 bases from J, the junction kept 3 bases outside the gene matches. CDR1 is MNHEY, CDR2 SVGAGI, per germline. The CDR3 protein is CASSYLGTSYEQYV. The CDR3 nucleotides are TGTGCCAGCAGTTACCTCGGGACTAGCTACGAGCAGTACGTC.

This clone is a singleton in its sample. This chain joins TRBV6-1 and TRBJ1-5, with 8 bases that match TRBD1. The germline gives CDR1 MNHNS, CDR2 SASEGT. J lost 16 bases, V lost 6 bases, and 8 bases had no gene match. The CDR3 covers 11 residues. Here the CDR3 reads CASRSGRGPHF. The CDR3 coding sequence is TGTGCCAGCAGGTCGGGCAGGGGGCCACATTTT.

This chain links TRBV28 with TRBJ1-4; unclear D gene. V lost 2 bases to trimming and J lost 4 bases, with 8 bases between them. Germline CDR1 and CDR2: MDHEN and SYDVKM. CDR3 length: 14 residues. CDR3 protein: CASSLPDRNEKLFF. CDR3 DNA sequence: TGTGCCAGCAGTTTACCGGACCGTAATGAAAAACTGTTTTTT.

The chain couples TRBV18 to TRBJ2-2; tentative D call: TRBD2 (5 bases). The CDR3 contains 14 residues. From germline, CDR1 is KGHSH and CDR2 LQKENI. Trimming shortened V by 4 bases and J by 0 bases, and 6 bases separated the two germline ends. CDR3 bases: TGTGCCAGCTCACGGGAGTCGAACACCGGGGAGCTGTTTTTT. It specifies CASSRESNTGELFF.

This clone was counted once. This chain joins TRBV5-6 and TRBJ1-1, with D unclear. The CDR3 spans 14 residues. Trimming stripped 4 bases from V and 1 base from J, with 11 bases between. In germline, CDR1 is SGHDT, CDR2 YYEEEE. The CDR3 DNA is TGTGCCAGCAGCCCCGGAGGCCCGAACACTGAAGCTTTCTTT. Translation: CASSPGGPNTEAFF.

J is TRBJ1-2 and V is TRBV14, with unresolved D. Germline V gives CDR1 SGHDN, CDR2 FVKESK. Trimming took off 1 base at V and 3 bases at J, with 12 bases between the two ends. This CDR3 has 15 residues. CDR3 bases: TGTGCCAGCAGCCAAGGGAACAGCTACCACTATGGCTACACCTTC. It encodes CASSQGNSYHYGYTF.

This rearrangement joins TRBV6-1 to TRBJ2-5, with D tentatively TRBD1 or TRBD2 (5 bases each). The germline CDR1 and CDR2 sequences are MNHNS and SASEGT. The ends were cut back, 6 bases at V and 5 bases at J, with 19 bases in the middle. CDR3 length: 15 residues. This CDR3 reads CASSVSRGPGETQYF. CDR3 nucleotide sequence: TGTGCCAGCAGCGTTTCGAGGGGTCCTGGGGAGACCCAGTACTTC.

The chain employs TRBV6-6 and TRBJ2-1; unclear D gene. The CDR3 runs 14 residues. V was cut by 2 bases and J by 7 bases, with 12 bases left in between. CDR1 and CDR2 (germline): MNHNY, SVGAGI (reference sequence). CDR3 nucleotides: TGTGCCAGCAGTTACGGTGGTCGATGGAATGAGCAGTTCTTC. This translates into CASSYGGRWNEQFF.

V usage is TRBV7-9 and J usage is TRBJ1-5; D uncertain. The CDR3 is 14 amino acids. CDR1 is SEHNR and CDR2 is FQNEAQ in the germline V gene (reference sequence). V dropped 1 base and J dropped 1 base, with 5 bases sitting between them. CDR3: CASSLGPSNQPQHF. The CDR3 region has the DNA TGTGCCAGCAGCTTAGGGCCGAGCAATCAGCCCCAGCATTTT.

This sequence joins TRBV6-1 and TRBJ1-5, with TRBD1 as a possible D gene (6 bases). Between the trimmed V and J ends, which lost 6 bases and 1 base, there was a span of 10 bases. This CDR3 spans 14 amino acids. Germline V gene sequence: CDR1 MNHNS, CDR2 SASEGT. The CDR3 coding sequence is TGTGCCAGCAGGTCCGGACAGAGCAATCAGCCCCAGCATTTT. Encoded protein: CASRSGQSNQPQHF.

In its sample, this clone was seen a few times. The chain links TRBV29-1 to TRBJ1-4; 8 bases fit TRBD1. V shed 5 bases, J shed 6 bases, and the junction held 5 bases outside the gene matches. The germline V gene has CDR1 SQVTM and CDR2 ANQGSEA. The CDR3 loop spans 13 amino acids. The CDR3 sequence is CSVRQGLHEKLFF. In DNA form, the CDR3 reads TGCAGCGTTAGACAGGGGCTTCATGAAAAACTGTTTTTT. Supplemented by reference TRBV29-1 and TRBJ1-4, the full variable domain reads SAVISQKPSRDICQRGTSLTIQCQVDSQVTMMFWYRQQPGQSLTLIATANQGSEATYESGFVIDKFPISRPNLTFSTLTVSNMSPEDSSIYLCSVRQGLHEKLFFGSGTQLSVL.

This clone was seen a single time. V is TRBV23-1 and J is TRBJ2-3; D might be TRBD1 or TRBD2, each matching 5 bases. TRBV23-1 is known as an ORF, though its function is uncertain. The CDR3 loop spans 17 amino acids. V lost 0 bases and J 2 bases, leaving 15 bases between the germline ends. As DNA, the CDR3 is TGCGCCAGCAGTCAATCATTGGGGACCATCACCACAGATACGCAGTATTTT. Residues: CASSQSLGTITTDTQYF.

This clone was observed a handful of times. The chain has TRBV2 and TRBJ2-7, with D hard to call. Germline V gene lookup returns CDR1 SNHLY and CDR2 FYNNEI. CDR3 length: 13 amino acids. V lost 1 base and J 5 bases, leaving 9 bases between the germline ends. The CDR3 region has the DNA TGTGCCAGCAGTGAAGGTCCTCCCAACGAGCAGTACTTC. Its protein product is CASSEGPPNEQYF.

In DNA, the CDR3 is TGTGCCAGTAGTATAGGACAGGAAAGCAATCAGCCCCAGCATTTT. Translation: CASSIGQESNQPQHF. V usage is TRBV19 and J usage is TRBJ1-5, with D perhaps matching TRBD1 (6 bases). Per the germline V gene, CDR1 is LNHDA and CDR2 is SQIVND (reference sequence). This CDR3 is built from 15 residues. Trimming left V 1 base short and J 1 base short, with 8 bases between.

This chain uses TRBV18 with TRBJ1-2, with 8 bases lining up with TRBD1. The V gene's germline CDR1 is KGHSH and CDR2 LQKENI. The CDR3 runs 14 residues. Trimming cost V 3 bases and J 9 bases; bases outside gene matches: 9. CDR3 sequence: CASSPPGTGLSYTF. For the CDR3, the DNA is TGTGCCAGCTCACCGCCCGGGACAGGTCTGAGCTACACCTTC.